What follows describes a single T cell receptor (beta chain). Its target is unknown. Documented treatment: approximately nine-day PBMC culture with coronavirus spike peptide pools or control peptides (ViraFEST assay). The entry originates in a study of vaccination and CD4 T cells after COVID-19. Germline V lookup: CDR1 SGHVS, CDR2 FNYEAQ. The CDR3 loop spans 18 amino acids. J gave up 9 bases and V 0 bases, and 13 bases lay outside the gene matches. Broader study findings: With convalescent patients, a median about 84% of reactive clones emerged solely after vaccination.

Sequencing of cultured CD4+ T cell DNA used the Oncomine TCR Beta short-read assay. TCRdb used MiXCR to reprocess the PCR reads, holding one entry per CDR3 protein. The sample records 20,000 to 25,000 distinct CDR3 sequences, under 70% being singletons. The chain carries TRBV7-6 and TRBJ2-1, with 11 bases identical to TRBD2. The receptor comes from a human donor who received a COVID-19 vaccine. Sequencing used CD4+ T cells from blood, cultured in vitro, obtained after SARS-CoV-2 vaccination. The CDR3: CASSLAGASGGTPGEQFF. The CDR3 DNA follows: TGTGCCAGCAGCTTAGCGGGGGCTAGCGGGGGGACCCCGGGTGAGCAGTTCTTC. Together with reference TRBV7-6 and TRBJ2-1, the CDR3 gives the full variable domain: GAGVSQSPRYKVTKRGQDVALRCDPISGHVSLYWYRQALGQGPEFLTYFNYEAQQDKSGLPNDRFSAERPEGSISTLTIQRTEQRDSAMYRCASSLAGASGGTPGEQFFGPGTRLTVL.